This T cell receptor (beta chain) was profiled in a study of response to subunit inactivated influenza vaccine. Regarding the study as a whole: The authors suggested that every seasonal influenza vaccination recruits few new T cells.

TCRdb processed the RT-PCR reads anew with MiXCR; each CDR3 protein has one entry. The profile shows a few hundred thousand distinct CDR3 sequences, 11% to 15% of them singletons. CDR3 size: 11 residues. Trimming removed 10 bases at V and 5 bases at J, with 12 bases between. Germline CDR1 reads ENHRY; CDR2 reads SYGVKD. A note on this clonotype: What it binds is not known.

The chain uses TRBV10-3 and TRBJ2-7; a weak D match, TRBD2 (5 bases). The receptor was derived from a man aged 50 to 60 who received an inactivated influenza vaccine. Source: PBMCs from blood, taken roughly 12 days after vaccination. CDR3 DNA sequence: TGTGCCACCCACGACGGGGACGAGCAGTACTTC. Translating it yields CATHDGDEQYF.